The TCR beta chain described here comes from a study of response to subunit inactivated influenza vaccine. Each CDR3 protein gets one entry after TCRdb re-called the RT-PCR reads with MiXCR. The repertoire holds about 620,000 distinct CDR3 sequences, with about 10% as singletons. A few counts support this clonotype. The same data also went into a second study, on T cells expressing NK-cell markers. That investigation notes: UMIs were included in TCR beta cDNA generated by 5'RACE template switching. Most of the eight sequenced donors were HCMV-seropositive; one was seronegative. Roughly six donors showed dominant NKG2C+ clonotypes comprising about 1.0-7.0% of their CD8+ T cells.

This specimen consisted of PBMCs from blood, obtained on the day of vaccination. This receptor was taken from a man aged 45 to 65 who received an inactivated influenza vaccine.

The CDR3 DNA reads as TGTGCCAGCAGAGAATACGGCGGCAGGAGGGCCGAGCAGTACTTC. Translating it yields CASREYGGRRAEQYF. The V gene is TRBV12-3 or TRBV12-4, the J gene TRBJ2-7, with a tentative D call TRBD2 (6 bases). The CDR3 has 15 amino acids. Deletions cut 6 bases from V and 6 bases from J, with 21 bases between.